Sequencing of this T cell receptor beta chain was carried out in a study of response to subunit inactivated influenza vaccine. Study results and limitations: New T cells are recruited in small numbers by each seasonal influenza vaccination, according to the authors' suggestion.

The CDR3 is made up of 11 amino acids. Trimming took 7 bases from V and 3 from J, leaving 7 bases between them. Germline CDR1 MNHEY, CDR2 SVGEGT. MiXCR was run by TCRdb on the RT-PCR reads, yielding one entry per CDR3 protein. The profile shows around 580,000 distinct CDR3 sequences, around 13% of them singletons. As regards this clonotype: What it recognizes is unknown.

Source: PBMCs from blood, taken about 12 days after vaccination. This sequence was found in a man aged 45-65 years who received an inactivated influenza vaccine. J is TRBJ2-7 and V is TRBV6-2 or TRBV6-3; D uncertain. In nucleotides, the CDR3 is TGTGCCAGCAACCACGGCTACGAGCAGTACTTC. It yields the protein CASNHGYEQYF.